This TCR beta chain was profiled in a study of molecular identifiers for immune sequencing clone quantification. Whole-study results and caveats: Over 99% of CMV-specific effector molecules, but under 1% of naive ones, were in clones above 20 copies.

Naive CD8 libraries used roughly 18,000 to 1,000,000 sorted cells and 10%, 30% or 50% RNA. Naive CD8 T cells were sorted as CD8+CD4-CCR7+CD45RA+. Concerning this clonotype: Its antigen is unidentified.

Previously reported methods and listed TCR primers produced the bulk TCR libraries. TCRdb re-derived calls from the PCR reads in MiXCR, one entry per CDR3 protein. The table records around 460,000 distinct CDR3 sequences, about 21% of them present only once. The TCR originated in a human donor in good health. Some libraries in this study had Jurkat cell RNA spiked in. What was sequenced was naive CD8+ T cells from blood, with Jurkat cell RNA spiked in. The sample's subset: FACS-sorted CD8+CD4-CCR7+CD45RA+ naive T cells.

The CDR3 reads CASSLDSPGANTEAFF. CDR3 nucleotides: TGTGCCAGCAGCTTGGACTCTCCCGGGGCAAACACTGAAGCTTTCTTT. This chain connects TRBV5-5 to TRBJ1-1, with a tentative D call TRBD1 (5 bases). The CDR3 contains 16 residues. CDR1 and CDR2 (germline): SGHKS, YYEKEE (reference sequence). V lost 0 bases and J 2 bases, leaving 14 bases between the germline ends.